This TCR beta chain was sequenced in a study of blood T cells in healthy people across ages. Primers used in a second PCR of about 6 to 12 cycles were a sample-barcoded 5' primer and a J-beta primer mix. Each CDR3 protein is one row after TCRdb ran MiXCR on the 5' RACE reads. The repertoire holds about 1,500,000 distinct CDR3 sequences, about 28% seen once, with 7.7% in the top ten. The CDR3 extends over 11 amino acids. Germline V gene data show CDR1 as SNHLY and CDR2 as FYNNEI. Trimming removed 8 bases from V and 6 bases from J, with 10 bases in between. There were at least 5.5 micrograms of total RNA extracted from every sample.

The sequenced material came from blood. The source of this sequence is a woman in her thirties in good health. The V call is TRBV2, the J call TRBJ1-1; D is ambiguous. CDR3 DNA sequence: TGTGCCAGCCTAATTAGCCCTGAAGCTTTCTTT. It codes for CASLISPEAFF.